This TCR beta chain was identified during a study of blood T cell repertoires in COVID-19. Study at large: Spain, Italy and the United States supplied samples that represented acute and convalescent COVID-19. Sources were T cells, B-cell-depleted T cells, or PBMCs; the material itself was cDNA or gDNA.

This CDR3 contains 15 residues. The germline CDR1 and CDR2 sequences are MNHEY and SVGAGI. The germline V and J ends were trimmed by 6 bases and 0 bases, with 13 bases remaining between them. Living in under 30 US areas, the participants were between roughly 18 and 95 years of age. In the authors' workflow: Quantification of nucleated cells was approximated via reference gene primer amplification. Sequencing was performed with immunoSEQ multiplex PCR; in TCRdb, only in-frame clones are kept and a portion is missing. V and J calls plus clone size are reproduced from that table; the DNA served to infer D and trimming. The sample contains some 200,000 clones, roughly 82% of which appear only once.

Material: PBMCs or T cells enriched from blood (not recorded which). The V call is TRBV6-5, the J call TRBJ2-3; the D gene is possibly TRBD1 (6 bases). This receptor was obtained from a woman aged 60 to 75 with acute COVID-19. CDR3 DNA: TGTGCCAGCAGCGAGGGGGTTACTAGCACAGATACGCAGTATTTT. Its protein is CASSEGVTSTDTQYF.